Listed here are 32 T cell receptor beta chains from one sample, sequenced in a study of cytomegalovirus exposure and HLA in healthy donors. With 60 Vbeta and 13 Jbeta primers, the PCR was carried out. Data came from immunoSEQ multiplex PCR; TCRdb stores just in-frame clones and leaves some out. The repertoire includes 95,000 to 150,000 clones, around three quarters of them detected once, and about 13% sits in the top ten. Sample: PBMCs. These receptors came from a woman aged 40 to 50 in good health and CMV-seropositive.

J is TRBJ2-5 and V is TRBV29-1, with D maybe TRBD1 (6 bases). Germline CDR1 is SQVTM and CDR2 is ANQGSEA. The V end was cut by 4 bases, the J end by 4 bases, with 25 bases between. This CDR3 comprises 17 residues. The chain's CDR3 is CSVATTIGLQGLETQYF. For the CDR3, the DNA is TGCAGCGTTGCTACAACCATCGGGTTACAGGGTTTAGAGACCCAGTACTTC.

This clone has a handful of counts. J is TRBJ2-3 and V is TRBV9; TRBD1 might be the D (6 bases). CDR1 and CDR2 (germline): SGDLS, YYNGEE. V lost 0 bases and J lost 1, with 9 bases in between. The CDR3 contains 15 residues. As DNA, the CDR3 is TGTGCCAGCAGCGTAGCGTCAGGGGGCACAGATACGCAGTATTTT. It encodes CASSVASGGTDTQYF. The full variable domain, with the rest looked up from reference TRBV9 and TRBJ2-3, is DSGVTQTPKHLITATGQRVTLRCSPRSGDLSVYWYQQSLDQGLQFLIQYYNGEERAKGNILERFSAQQFPDLHSELNLSSLELGDSALYFCASSVASGGTDTQYFGPGTRLTVL.

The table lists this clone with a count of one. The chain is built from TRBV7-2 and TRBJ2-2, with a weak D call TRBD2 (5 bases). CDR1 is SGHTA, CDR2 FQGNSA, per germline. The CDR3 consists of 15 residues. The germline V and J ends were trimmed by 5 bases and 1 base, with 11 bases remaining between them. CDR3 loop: CASSLSLGNTGELFF. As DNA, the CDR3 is TGTGCCAGCAGCCTATCACTAGGGAACACCGGGGAGCTGTTTTTT.

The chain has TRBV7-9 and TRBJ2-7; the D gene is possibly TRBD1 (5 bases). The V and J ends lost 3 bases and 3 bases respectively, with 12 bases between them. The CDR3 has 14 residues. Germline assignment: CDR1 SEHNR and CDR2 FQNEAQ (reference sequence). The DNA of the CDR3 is TGTGCCAGCAGCTTTGGGCAGGGTAGCTACGAGCAGTACTTC. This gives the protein CASSFGQGSYEQYF.

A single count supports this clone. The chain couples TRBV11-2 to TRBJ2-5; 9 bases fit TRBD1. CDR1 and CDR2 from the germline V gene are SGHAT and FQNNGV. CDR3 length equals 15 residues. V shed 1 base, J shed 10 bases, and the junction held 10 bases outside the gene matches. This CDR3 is CASSLGGQGQVIQYF. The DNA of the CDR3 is TGTGCCAGCAGCTTAGGAGGACAGGGGCAGGTTATCCAGTACTTC.

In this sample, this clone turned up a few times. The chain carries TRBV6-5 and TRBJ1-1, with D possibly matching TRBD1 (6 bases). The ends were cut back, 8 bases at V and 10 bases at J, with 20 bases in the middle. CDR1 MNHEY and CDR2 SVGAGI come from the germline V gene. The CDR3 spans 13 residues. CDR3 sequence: CASGGLQGITAFF. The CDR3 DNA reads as TGTGCCAGCGGGGGCCTACAGGGTATAACAGCTTTCTTT.

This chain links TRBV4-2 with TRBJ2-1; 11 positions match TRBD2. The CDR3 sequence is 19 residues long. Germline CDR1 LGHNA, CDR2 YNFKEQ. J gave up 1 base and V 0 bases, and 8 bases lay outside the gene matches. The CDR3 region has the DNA TGTGCCAGCAGCCAAGATACTAGCGGGAGCTCCGGGTCCTACAATGAGCAGTTCTTC. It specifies CASSQDTSGSSGSYNEQFF.

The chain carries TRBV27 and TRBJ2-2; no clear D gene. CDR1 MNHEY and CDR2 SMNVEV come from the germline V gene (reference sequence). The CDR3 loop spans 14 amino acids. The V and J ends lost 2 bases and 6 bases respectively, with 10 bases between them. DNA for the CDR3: TGTGCCAGCAGTTTAGGAGTTCCCGCCGGGGAGCTGTTTTTT. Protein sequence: CASSLGVPAGELFF.

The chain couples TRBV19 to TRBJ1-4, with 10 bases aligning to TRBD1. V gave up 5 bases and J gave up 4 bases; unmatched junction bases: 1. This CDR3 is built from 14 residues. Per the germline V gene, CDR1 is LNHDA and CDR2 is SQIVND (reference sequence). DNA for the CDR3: TGTGCCAGTAGTGGGACAGGGGATAATGAAAAACTGTTTTTT. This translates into CASSGTGDNEKLFF.

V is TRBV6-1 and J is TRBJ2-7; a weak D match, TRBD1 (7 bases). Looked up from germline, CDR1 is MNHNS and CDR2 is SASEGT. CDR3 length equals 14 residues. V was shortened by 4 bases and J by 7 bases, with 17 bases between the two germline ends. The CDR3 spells CASSVKAGGREQYF. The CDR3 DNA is TGTGCCAGCAGTGTAAAGGCAGGGGGGCGAGAGCAGTACTTC.

The CDR3 bases are TGTGCCAGCACGGGGCAGGGGGGAGAAAAACTGTTTTTT. Its protein is CASTGQGGEKLFF. The genes are TRBV2 and TRBJ1-4; 7 bases fit TRBD1. Germline CDR1 and CDR2: SNHLY and FYNNEI. This CDR3 comprises 13 residues. The J segment lost 8 bases and the V segment lost 7 bases, leaving 7 bases of the junction unmatched.

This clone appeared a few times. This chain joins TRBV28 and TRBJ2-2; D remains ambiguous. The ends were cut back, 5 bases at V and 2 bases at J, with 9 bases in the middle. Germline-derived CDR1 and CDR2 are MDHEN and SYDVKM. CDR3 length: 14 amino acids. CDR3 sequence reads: CASSVTVNTGELFF. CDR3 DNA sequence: TGTGCCAGCAGTGTAACAGTAAACACCGGGGAGCTGTTTTTT.

CDR3 bases: TGTGCCAGCTCACCACGGTCAGACAGGGGTACTGAAGCTTTCTTT. Its translation is CASSPRSDRGTEAFF. The chain employs TRBV18 and TRBJ1-1; 8 bases are a match to TRBD1. This CDR3 spans 15 amino acids. The trim removed 1 base at V and 5 bases at J, leaving 6 bases unmatched. From germline, CDR1 is KGHSH and CDR2 LQKENI.

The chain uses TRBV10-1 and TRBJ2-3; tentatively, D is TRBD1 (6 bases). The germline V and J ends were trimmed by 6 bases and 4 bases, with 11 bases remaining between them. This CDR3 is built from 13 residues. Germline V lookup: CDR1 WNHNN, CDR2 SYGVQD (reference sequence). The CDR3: CASSKSGADTQYF. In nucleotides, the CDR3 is TGCGCCAGCAGCAAATCAGGGGCAGATACGCAGTATTTT.

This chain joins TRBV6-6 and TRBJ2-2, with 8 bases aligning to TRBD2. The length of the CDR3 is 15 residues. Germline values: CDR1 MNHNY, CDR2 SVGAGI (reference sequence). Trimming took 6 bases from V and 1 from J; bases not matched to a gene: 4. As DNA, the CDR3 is TGTGCCAGCAGGGCGACTAGCGTGAACACCGGGGAGCTGTTTTTT. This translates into CASRATSVNTGELFF.

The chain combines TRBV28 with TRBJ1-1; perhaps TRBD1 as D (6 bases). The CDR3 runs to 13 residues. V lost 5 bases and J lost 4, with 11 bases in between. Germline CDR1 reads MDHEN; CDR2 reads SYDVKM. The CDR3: CASSRGGVTEAFF. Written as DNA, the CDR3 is TGTGCCAGCAGTCGAGGGGGGGTCACTGAAGCTTTCTTT.

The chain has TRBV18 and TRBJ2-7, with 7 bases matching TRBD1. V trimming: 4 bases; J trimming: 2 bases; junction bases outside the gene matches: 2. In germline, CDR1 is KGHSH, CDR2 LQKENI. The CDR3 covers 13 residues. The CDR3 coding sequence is TGTGCCAGCTCACTGGGACAGCCCTACGAGCAGTACTTC. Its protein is CASSLGQPYEQYF. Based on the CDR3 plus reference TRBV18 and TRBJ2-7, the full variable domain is NAGVMQNPRHLVRRRGQEARLRCSPMKGHSHVYWYRQLPEEGLKFMVYLQKENIIDESGMPKERFSAEFPKEGPSILRIQQVVRGDSAAYFCASSLGQPYEQYFGPGTRLTVT.

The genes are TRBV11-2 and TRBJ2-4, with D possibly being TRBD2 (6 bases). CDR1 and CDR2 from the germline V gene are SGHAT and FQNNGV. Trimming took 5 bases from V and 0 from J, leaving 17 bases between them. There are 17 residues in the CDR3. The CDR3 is CASSHLGRGLAKNIQYF. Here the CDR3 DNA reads TGTGCCAGCAGCCACCTCGGGAGAGGCCTAGCCAAAAACATTCAGTACTTC.

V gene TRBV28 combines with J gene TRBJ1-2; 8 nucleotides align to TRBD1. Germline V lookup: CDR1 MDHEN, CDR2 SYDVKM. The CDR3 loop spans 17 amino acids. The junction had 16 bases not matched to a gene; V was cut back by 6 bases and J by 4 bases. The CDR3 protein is CASRPRDQGALGYGYTF. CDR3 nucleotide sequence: TGTGCCAGCAGGCCCAGAGACCAGGGGGCCTTGGGCTATGGCTACACCTTC.

CDR3 in amino acids: CASSLGTGNTEAFF. DNA of the CDR3: TGCGCCAGCAGCTTGGGGACAGGGAACACTGAAGCTTTCTTT. V is TRBV5-1 and J is TRBJ1-1; 7 nucleotides line up with TRBD1. The germline V gene has CDR1 SGHRS and CDR2 YFSETQ. After removal of 0 bases from V and 1 base from J, the junction contained 0 bases not matched to a gene. CDR3 length: 14 residues.

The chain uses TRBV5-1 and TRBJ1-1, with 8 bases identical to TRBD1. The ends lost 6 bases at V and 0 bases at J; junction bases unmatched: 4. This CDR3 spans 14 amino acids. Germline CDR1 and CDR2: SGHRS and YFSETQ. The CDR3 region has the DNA TGCGCCAGCAATCGACAGGGGATGAACACTGAAGCTTTCTTT. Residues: CASNRQGMNTEAFF.

CDR3 amino acids: CAIRVVGTGYGYTF. CDR3 in DNA: TGTGCCATCAGAGTCGTGGGGACTGGCTATGGCTACACCTTC. This chain connects TRBV10-3 to TRBJ1-2; tentatively, D is TRBD1 (5 bases). V lost 6 bases to trimming and J lost 4 bases, with 15 bases between them. The CDR3 length is 14 residues. Germline V gives CDR1 ENHRY, CDR2 SYGVKD.

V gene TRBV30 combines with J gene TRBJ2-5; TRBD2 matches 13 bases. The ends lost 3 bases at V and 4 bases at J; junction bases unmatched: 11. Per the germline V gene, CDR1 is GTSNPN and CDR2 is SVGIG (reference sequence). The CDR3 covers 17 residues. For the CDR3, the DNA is TGTGCCTGGAGGCCAAGCTCGGGACTAGCGGGGCCAGAGACCCAGTACTTC. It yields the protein CAWRPSSGLAGPETQYF.

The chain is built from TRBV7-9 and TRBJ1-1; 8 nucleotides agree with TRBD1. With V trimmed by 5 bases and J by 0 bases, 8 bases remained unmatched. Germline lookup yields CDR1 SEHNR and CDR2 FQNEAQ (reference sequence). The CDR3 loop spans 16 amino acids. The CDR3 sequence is CASSRGTGFMNTEAFF. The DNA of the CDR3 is TGTGCCAGCAGCCGCGGGACAGGTTTTATGAACACTGAAGCTTTCTTT.

CDR3 bases: TGCAGCGTTGCACTAGCGGGCTTGCAGTTCTTC. Amino acid sequence: CSVALAGLQFF. This chain joins TRBV29-1 and TRBJ2-1; 9 nucleotides line up with TRBD2. The CDR3 length is 11 residues. The junction had 4 bases not matched to a gene; V was cut back by 4 bases and J by 12 bases. In germline, CDR1 is SQVTM, CDR2 ANQGSEA.

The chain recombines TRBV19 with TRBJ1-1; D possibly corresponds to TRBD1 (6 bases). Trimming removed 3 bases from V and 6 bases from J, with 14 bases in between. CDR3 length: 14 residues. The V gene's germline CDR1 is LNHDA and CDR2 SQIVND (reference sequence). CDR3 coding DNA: TGTGCCAGTAGTATCGCCAGGGGAGGGGCTGAAGCTTTCTTT. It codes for CASSIARGGAEAFF. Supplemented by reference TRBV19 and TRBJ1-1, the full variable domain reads DGGITQSPKYLFRKEGQNVTLSCEQNLNHDAMYWYRQDPGQGLRLIYYSQIVNDFQKGDIAEGYSVSREKKESFPLTVTSAQKNPTAFYLCASSIARGGAEAFFGQGTRLTVV.

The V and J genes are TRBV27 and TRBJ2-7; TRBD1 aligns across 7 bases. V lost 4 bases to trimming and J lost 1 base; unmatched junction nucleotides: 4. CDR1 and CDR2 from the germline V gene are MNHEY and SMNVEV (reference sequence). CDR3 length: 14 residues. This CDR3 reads CASSWDSESYEQYF. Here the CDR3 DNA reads TGTGCCAGCAGTTGGGACAGCGAGTCCTACGAGCAGTACTTC.

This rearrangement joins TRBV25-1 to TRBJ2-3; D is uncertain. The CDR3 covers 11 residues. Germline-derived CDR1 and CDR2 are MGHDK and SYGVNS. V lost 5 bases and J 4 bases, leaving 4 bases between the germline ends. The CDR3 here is CASSPADTQYF. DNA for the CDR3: TGTGCCAGCAGTCCTGCAGATACGCAGTATTTT.

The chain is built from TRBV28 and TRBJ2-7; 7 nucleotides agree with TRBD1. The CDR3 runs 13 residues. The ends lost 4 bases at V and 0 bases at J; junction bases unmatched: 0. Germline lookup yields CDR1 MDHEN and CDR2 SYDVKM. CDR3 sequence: CASSWDSSYEQYF. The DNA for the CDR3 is TGTGCCAGCAGTTGGGACAGCTCCTACGAGCAGTACTTC.

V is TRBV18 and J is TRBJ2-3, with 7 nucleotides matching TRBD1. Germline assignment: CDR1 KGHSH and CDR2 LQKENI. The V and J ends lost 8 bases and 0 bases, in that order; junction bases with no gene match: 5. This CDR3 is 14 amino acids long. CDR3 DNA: TGTGCCAGCACGAGGGACAGAAGCACAGATACGCAGTATTTT. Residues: CASTRDRSTDTQYF.

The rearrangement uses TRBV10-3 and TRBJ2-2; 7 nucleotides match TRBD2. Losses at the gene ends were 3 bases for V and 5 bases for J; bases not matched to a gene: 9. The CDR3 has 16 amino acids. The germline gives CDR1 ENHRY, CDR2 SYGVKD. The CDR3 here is CAISDRQGGQTGELFF. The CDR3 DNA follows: TGTGCCATCAGTGACAGGCAGGGAGGGCAGACCGGGGAGCTGTTTTTT.

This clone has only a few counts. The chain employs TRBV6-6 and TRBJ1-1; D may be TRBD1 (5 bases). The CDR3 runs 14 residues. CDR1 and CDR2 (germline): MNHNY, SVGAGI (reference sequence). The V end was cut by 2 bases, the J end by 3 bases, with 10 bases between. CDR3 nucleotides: TGTGCCAGCAGTTACAGGGGCGCGTACACTGAAGCTTTCTTT. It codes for CASSYRGAYTEAFF.